This T cell receptor (beta chain) was identified during a study of blood T cell repertoires in COVID-19. The germline gives CDR1 SGHTA, CDR2 FQGTGA. The CDR3 loop spans 16 amino acids. V lost 4 bases, J lost 4 bases, and 7 bases stayed unmatched. Sequencing was performed with immunoSEQ multiplex PCR; in TCRdb, only in-frame clones are kept and a portion is missing. This sample yields nearly 60,000 clones, of which more than 70% are seen a single time; roughly 4.3% belongs to the top ten. This receptor was obtained from a middle-aged man with active COVID-19. The chain combines TRBV7-3 with TRBJ2-1, with 10 bases aligning to TRBD2. What was sequenced was peripheral blood. The chain's CDR3 is CASSSFSGRRYNEQFF. CDR3 DNA: TGTGCCAGCAGCTCGTTTAGCGGGAGGAGGTACAATGAGCAGTTCTTC.